This T cell receptor (beta chain) was captured by sequencing in a study of T cells in Graves' hyperthyroidism and ophthalmopathy. The TCR beta CDR3 regions underwent amplification using RNA transcripts as the source. RT-PCR in the first round (using the HTBI primer set) targeted the TCR CDR3. TCRdb redid the calling of the multiplex PCR reads with MiXCR, one entry per CDR3 protein. The data show about 510,000 distinct CDR3 sequences, 46% seen once. Germline CDR1 is SQVTM and CDR2 is ANQGSEA. Trimming left V 7 bases short and J 5 bases short, with 14 bases between. This CDR3 spans 12 amino acids. Sample: peripheral blood or thyroid tissue (not recorded which). This TCR was recovered from an adult woman with Graves' disease, either hyperthyroidism or ophthalmopathy (not recorded which). This sequence joins TRBV29-1 and TRBJ2-5; either TRBD1 or TRBD2 may fit D (6 bases each). This CDR3 reads CSAKGGEETQYF. In DNA form, the CDR3 reads TGCAGCGCTAAGGGGGGAGAGGAGACCCAGTACTTC.